A selection of T cell receptor beta chains follows, all from one sample in a study of cytomegalovirus exposure and HLA in healthy donors. Here immunoSEQ multiplex PCR was the method, and the copy in TCRdb shows in-frame clones only, minus some. The data hold about 130,000 clones, with approximately 85% observed a single time. The sample taken for sequencing was PBMCs. Every receptor here comes from a boy between 10 and 17 years old in good health and CMV-seronegative. CDR3s include the opening cysteine and the closing phenylalanine or tryptophan. A D gene is named only where the DNA matches it firmly. The listing skips clone size in some rows; elsewhere it reads once, few, many or a size class.

clone_size,v_call,d_call,j_call,cdr3_aa,cdr3_nt
-,TRBV29-1,-,TRBJ2-2,CSGRAGNTGELFF,TGCAGCGGCCGGGCGGGAAACACCGGGGAGCTGTTTTTT
-,TRBV25-1,-,TRBJ2-2,CASSGLTGTGELFF,TGTGCCAGCAGTGGTCTTACAGGGACCGGGGAGCTGTTTTTT
-,TRBV15,TRBD1,TRBJ2-7,CATSREDRVHEQYF,TGTGCCACCAGCAGAGAGGACAGGGTCCACGAGCAGTACTTC
-,TRBV25-1,TRBD2,TRBJ2-1,CASSGEGLADIIYNEQFF,TGTGCCAGCAGCGGGGAGGGACTAGCGGACATAATTTACAATGAGCAGTTCTTC
-,TRBV18,TRBD1,TRBJ1-2,CASSPNRGQKSYGYTF,TGTGCCAGCTCACCGAACAGGGGGCAGAAGTCCTATGGCTACACCTTC
-,TRBV14,TRBD2,TRBJ2-2,CASSRTSGLNTGELFF,TGTGCCAGCAGCCGGACTAGCGGGTTGAACACCGGGGAGCTGTTTTTT
-,TRBV27,TRBD2,TRBJ2-1,CASSSTSLAGAEQFF,TGTGCCAGCAGTTCTACGTCGCTAGCGGGAGCTGAGCAGTTCTTC
-,TRBV9,-,TRBJ2-3,CASSSTTTSTDTQYF,TGTGCCAGCAGCTCTACGACAACGAGCACAGATACGCAGTATTTT
-,TRBV5-5,-,TRBJ1-1,CASSLGGSSTEAFF,TGTGCCAGCAGCTTGGGGGGCTCTAGTACTGAAGCTTTCTTT
-,TRBV9,TRBD1,TRBJ1-5,CASSVGTGGNQPQHF,TGTGCCAGCAGCGTAGGGACAGGGGGCAATCAGCCCCAGCATTTT
once,TRBV19,-,TRBJ2-7,CASTDSPYEQYF,TGTGCCAGTACAGACTCTCCCTACGAGCAGTACTTC
few,TRBV5-5,TRBD1,TRBJ2-3,CASSFPDRGLPSTDTQYF,TGTGCCAGCAGCTTTCCCGACAGGGGGCTACCTAGCACAGATACGCAGTATTTT
once,TRBV6-5,TRBD1,TRBJ1-2,CASSYSGQGGGYTF,TGTGCCAGCAGTTATTCGGGACAGGGGGGTGGCTACACCTTC
-,TRBV29-1,-,TRBJ1-5,CSVEAGFNQPQHF,TGCAGCGTTGAGGCAGGGTTCAATCAGCCCCAGCATTTT
-,TRBV18,-,TRBJ1-1,CASSLQGNTEAFF,TGTGCCAGCTCACTTCAGGGGAACACTGAAGCTTTCTTT
-,TRBV6-5,TRBD2,TRBJ2-3,CASSYSGLAVADTQYF,TGTGCCAGCAGTTACTCGGGACTAGCGGTGGCAGATACGCAGTATTTT
-,TRBV2,TRBD2,TRBJ2-5,CASSAGLAQQETQYF,TGTGCCAGCAGCGCGGGACTAGCACAGCAAGAGACCCAGTACTTC
once,TRBV7-9,-,TRBJ1-1,CASSSAAGMNTEAFF,TGTGCCAGCAGCTCTGCGGCAGGGATGAACACTGAAGCTTTCTTT
-,TRBV28,-,TRBJ2-2,CASQLGAIGELFF,TGTGCCAGCCAGTTGGGGGCGATCGGGGAGCTGTTTTTT
-,TRBV7-2,TRBD1,TRBJ1-3,CASSSQGQGSGNTIYF,TGTGCCAGCAGCTCACAGGGGCAGGGCTCTGGAAACACCATATATTTT
once,TRBV7-2,TRBD1,TRBJ1-2,CASSLPRQGGGYTF,TGTGCCAGCAGCTTACCACGACAGGGAGGTGGCTACACCTTC
-,TRBV19,TRBD1,TRBJ1-3,CASSIPTGAGNTIYF,TGTGCCAGTAGTATCCCGACAGGGGCTGGAAACACCATATATTTT
-,TRBV7-3,-,TRBJ1-2,CASSLLAGDGYTF,TGTGCCAGCAGCTTATTGGCGGGGGATGGCTACACCTTC
once,TRBV10-3,-,TRBJ2-1,CAISDLSSYNEQFF,TGTGCCATCAGTGACCTAAGCTCCTACAATGAGCAGTTCTTC
-,TRBV5-4,-,TRBJ2-7,CASSLAPQTDLGEQYF,TGTGCCAGCAGCTTGGCCCCTCAGACAGATCTCGGGGAGCAGTACTTC
-,TRBV30,-,TRBJ1-1,CAWNGVNTEAFF,TGTGCCTGGAACGGGGTGAACACTGAAGCTTTCTTT
-,TRBV5-4,-,TRBJ1-2,CASSLPDLYGYTF,TGTGCCAGCAGCTTGCCAGATCTCTATGGCTACACCTTC
-,TRBV13,-,TRBJ1-3,CASSLDLGGNTIYF,TGTGCCAGCAGCTTAGACCTAGGAGGAAACACCATATATTTT
-,TRBV6-6,-,TRBJ1-5,CASSGTQDRSQPQHF,TGTGCCAGCAGTGGTACACAGGACCGAAGTCAGCCCCAGCATTTT
-,TRBV11-2,-,TRBJ2-7,CASSPWRGDAYEQYF,TGTGCCAGCAGCCCGTGGCGGGGCGACGCCTACGAGCAGTACTTC
-,TRBV15,-,TRBJ1-2,CATSRENRVPNYGYTF,TGTGCCACCAGCAGGGAGAACAGGGTACCGAACTATGGCTACACCTTC
-,TRBV25-1,-,TRBJ2-7,CASSERANYEQYF,TGTGCCAGCAGTGAGCGTGCAAACTACGAGCAGTACTTC
once,TRBV9,TRBD2,TRBJ2-1,CASSVGEGLGSEQFF,TGTGCCAGCAGCGTAGGTGAAGGACTAGGTAGCGAGCAGTTCTTC
once,TRBV9,TRBD1,TRBJ1-2,CASSVATGGYGYTF,TGTGCCAGCAGCGTAGCTACAGGGGGATATGGCTACACCTTC
-,TRBV5-4,TRBD2,TRBJ2-5,CASSPRSGENQETQYF,TGTGCCAGCAGCCCCCGTAGCGGGGAAAATCAAGAGACCCAGTACTTC
-,TRBV19,-,TRBJ2-3,CASTSRSIPFSTDTQYF,TGTGCCAGTACTTCCCGATCTATTCCTTTTAGCACAGATACGCAGTATTTT
-,TRBV14,TRBD2,TRBJ2-1,CASSPLTSGAYNEQFF,TGTGCCAGCAGCCCCCTGACTAGCGGGGCCTACAATGAGCAGTTCTTC
-,TRBV6-5,-,TRBJ2-1,CASSYSETREEQFF,TGTGCCAGCAGTTACTCGGAGACTAGGGAAGAGCAGTTCTTC
-,TRBV2,TRBD2,TRBJ2-7,CASTEGLAANYEQYF,TGTGCCAGCACCGAAGGTCTAGCGGCAAACTACGAGCAGTACTTC
-,TRBV12-5,TRBD2,TRBJ2-3,CASGVGLAGGRSF,TGTGCTAGTGGTGTCGGACTAGCGGGAGGGCGAAGTTTT
-,TRBV7-9,-,TRBJ1-1,CASSVKGGPTEAFF,TGTGCCAGCAGTGTAAAAGGGGGTCCCACTGAAGCTTTCTTT
-,TRBV6-5,-,TRBJ1-1,CASSRSPGADPEAFF,TGTGCCAGCAGTAGATCACCAGGGGCTGACCCTGAAGCTTTCTTT
-,TRBV19,TRBD1,TRBJ2-3,CASSIGQGYTDTQYF,TGTGCCAGTAGTATAGGACAGGGTTACACAGATACGCAGTATTTT
-,TRBV12-5,-,TRBJ1-2,CASGLTTIFRGGDYGYTF,TGTGCTAGTGGTTTGACCACTATCTTCAGGGGAGGGGACTATGGCTACACCTTC
-,TRBV7-9,TRBD2,TRBJ2-7,CASSPAGRIIGIDEQYF,TGTGCCAGCAGTCCAGCGGGACGCATTATAGGTATCGACGAGCAGTACTTC
-,TRBV6-1,TRBD2,TRBJ2-1,CASSDLAGDSYNEQFF,TGTGCCAGCAGTGATCTAGCGGGGGACTCCTACAATGAGCAGTTCTTC
-,TRBV30,TRBD2,TRBJ2-7,CAWEGGVAGIVEQYF,TGTGCCTGGGAAGGTGGGGTAGCGGGAATAGTCGAGCAGTACTTC
-,TRBV19,-,TRBJ2-5,CASSIAGQKETQYF,TGTGCCAGTAGTATTGCAGGACAGAAAGAGACCCAGTACTTC
-,TRBV2,TRBD1,TRBJ1-4,CASSERDREGEKLFF,TGTGCCAGCAGTGAGAGGGACAGGGAAGGGGAAAAACTGTTTTTT
-,TRBV7-9,TRBD1,TRBJ1-4,CASSPDRGGEKLFF,TGTGCCAGCAGCCCGGACAGGGGCGGTGAAAAACTGTTTTTT
once,TRBV19,-,TRBJ2-5,CASSMSWQANAAQYF,TGTGCCAGTAGTATGAGTTGGCAGGCCAACGCAGCCCAGTACTTC
-,TRBV5-6,-,TRBJ2-3,CASRGAGRADTQYF,TGTGCCAGCCGGGGGGCAGGGCGTGCAGATACGCAGTATTTT
once,TRBV6-4,TRBD1,TRBJ2-3,CASSDSGQGDTQYF,TGTGCCAGCAGTGATTCCGGACAGGGCGATACGCAGTATTTT
-,TRBV7-3,TRBD2,TRBJ2-1,CASSPGLAGGNEQFF,TGTGCCAGCAGCCCTGGACTAGCGGGGGGGAATGAGCAGTTCTTC
-,TRBV7-6,TRBD1,TRBJ1-3,CASSLERTGGSGNTIYF,TGTGCCAGCAGCTTGGAGCGGACAGGGGGCTCTGGAAACACCATATATTTT
-,TRBV18,TRBD2,TRBJ2-1,CASSPTSGTRFNEQFF,TGTGCCAGCTCACCGACCTCCGGGACTAGGTTCAATGAGCAGTTCTTC
-,TRBV18,-,TRBJ1-2,CASSPYSQGGTYGYTF,TGTGCCAGCTCACCTTATTCCCAGGGAGGGACCTATGGCTACACCTTC
-,TRBV7-2,-,TRBJ1-5,CASSGTNQPQHF,TGTGCCAGCAGCGGGACAAATCAGCCCCAGCATTTT
-,TRBV10-2,-,TRBJ1-4,CASSVSFATNEKLFF,TGCGCCAGCAGTGTGAGTTTTGCAACTAATGAAAAACTGTTTTTT
-,TRBV7-3,-,TRBJ1-1,CASSLGSRGAYTEAFF,TGTGCCAGCAGCTTAGGAAGCCGGGGGGCTTACACTGAAGCTTTCTTT